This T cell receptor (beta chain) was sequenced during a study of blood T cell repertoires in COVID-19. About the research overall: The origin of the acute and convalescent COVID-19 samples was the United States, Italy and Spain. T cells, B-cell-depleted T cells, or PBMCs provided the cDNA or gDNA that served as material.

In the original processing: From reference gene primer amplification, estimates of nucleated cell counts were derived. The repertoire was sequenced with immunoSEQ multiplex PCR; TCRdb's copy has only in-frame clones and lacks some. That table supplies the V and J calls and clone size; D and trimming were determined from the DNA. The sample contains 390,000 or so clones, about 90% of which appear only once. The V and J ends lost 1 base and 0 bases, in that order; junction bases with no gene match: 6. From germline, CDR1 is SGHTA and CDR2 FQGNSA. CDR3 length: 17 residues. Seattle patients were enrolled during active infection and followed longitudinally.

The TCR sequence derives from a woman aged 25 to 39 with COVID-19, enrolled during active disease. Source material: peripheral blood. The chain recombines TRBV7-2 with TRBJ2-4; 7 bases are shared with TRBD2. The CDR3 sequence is CASSLVTAGLAKNIQYF. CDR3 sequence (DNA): TGTGCCAGCAGCTTAGTAACAGCGGGATTAGCCAAAAACATTCAGTACTTC.